Given below is one T cell receptor beta chain in context. Its specificity is unknown. The data were taken from a study of T cells in tuberculosis. V was clipped by 5 bases and J by 5 bases, with 12 bases between them. The CDR3 totals 13 residues. CDR1 and CDR2 (germline): SGHTA, FQGNSA. General study points: Active tuberculosis patients had shorter CDR3-alpha; the beta difference was nonsignificant.

Only in-frame clones appear in the TCRdb table, and some are missing; sequencing was by immunoSEQ multiplex PCR. This table holds under 40,000 clones, over 90% found once. This sequence joins TRBV7-2 and TRBJ1-2, with TRBD1 as a possible D gene (5 bases). This TCR derives from a donor aged 5 to 30 with latent tuberculosis or without tuberculosis infection. The sample was PBMCs. The CDR3 is CASSPRGIYGYTF. Here the CDR3 DNA reads TGTGCCAGCAGCCCTCGGGGGATATATGGCTACACCTTC.